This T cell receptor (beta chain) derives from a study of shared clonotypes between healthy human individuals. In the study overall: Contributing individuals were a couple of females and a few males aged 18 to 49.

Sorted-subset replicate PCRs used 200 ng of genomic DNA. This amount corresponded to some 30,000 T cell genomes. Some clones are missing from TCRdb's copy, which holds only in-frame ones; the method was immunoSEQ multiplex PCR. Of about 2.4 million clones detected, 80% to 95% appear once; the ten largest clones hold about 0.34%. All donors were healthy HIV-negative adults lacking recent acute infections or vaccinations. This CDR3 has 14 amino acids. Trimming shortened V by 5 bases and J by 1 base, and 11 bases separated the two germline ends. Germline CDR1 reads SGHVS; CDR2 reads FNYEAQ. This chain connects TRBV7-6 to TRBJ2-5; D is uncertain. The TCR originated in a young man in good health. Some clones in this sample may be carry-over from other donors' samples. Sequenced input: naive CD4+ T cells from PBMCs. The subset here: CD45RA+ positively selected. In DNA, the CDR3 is TGTGCCAGCAGCGAACCTTGGACCCAAGAGACCCAGTACTTC. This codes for CASSEPWTQETQYF.